The text below deals with one T cell receptor beta chain. These data come from a study of blood T cell repertoires in COVID-19. The protocol was immunoSEQ multiplex PCR, while the TCRdb copy is restricted to in-frame clones and leaves out a portion. Among roughly 230,000 clones listed, 83% were seen once. This CDR3 has 15 amino acids. Trimming removed 6 bases from V and 4 bases from J; junction bases left unmatched: 4. Germline assignment: CDR1 MDHEN and CDR2 SYDVKM. The sample was peripheral blood. The chain links TRBV28 to TRBJ2-3; 13 positions agree with TRBD2. This sequence was found in a woman between 50 and 59 years old with acute or convalescent COVID-19. In nucleotides, the CDR3 is TGTGCCAGCAGAAGGACTAGCGGGGGCCCAGATACGCAGTATTTT. Translating it yields CASRRTSGGPDTQYF.